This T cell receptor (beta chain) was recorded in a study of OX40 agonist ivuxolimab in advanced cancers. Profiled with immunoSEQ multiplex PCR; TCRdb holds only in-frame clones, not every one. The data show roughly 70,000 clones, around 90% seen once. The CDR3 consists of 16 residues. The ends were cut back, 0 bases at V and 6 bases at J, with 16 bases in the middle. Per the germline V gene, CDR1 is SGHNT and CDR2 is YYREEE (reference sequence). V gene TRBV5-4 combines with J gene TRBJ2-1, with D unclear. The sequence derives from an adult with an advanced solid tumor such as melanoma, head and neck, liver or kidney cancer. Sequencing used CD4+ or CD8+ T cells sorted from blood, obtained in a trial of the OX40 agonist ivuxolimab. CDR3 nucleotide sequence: TGTGCCAGCAGCTTGGGAGGACGGTTCCAAAGCAATGAGCAGTTCTTC. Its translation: CASSLGGRFQSNEQFF.